This TCR beta chain was sequenced during a study of OX40 agonist ivuxolimab in advanced cancers. Turning to the overall study: The costimulatory receptor OX40 (CD134) was targeted by ivuxolimab, a fully human IgG2 agonistic monoclonal antibody. Intravenous ivuxolimab was administered to patients every 2 weeks at six dose levels: 0.01, 0.1, 0.3, 1.5, 3 and 10 mg/kg. Among the approximately 54 dose-escalation patients, some 19 had hepatocellular carcinoma, about 15 melanoma, 9 renal cell carcinoma and 9 head and neck cancer. In the dose-escalation cohort, approximately 80% of patients were male, and the mean age was roughly 60 years with a range of roughly 23 to 79. Patients were allowed to have had prior anti-PD-1, anti-PD-L1 or anti-CTLA-4 therapy, and 30% to 50% of the dose-escalation patients had previously received checkpoint inhibitors. Partial responses occurred in three dose-escalation patients, of whom one had hepatocellular carcinoma and two had cutaneous melanoma. Peripheral TCRbeta sequencing aimed to test whether ivuxolimab altered TCR sequence diversity and caused clonal T-cell expansion. The paper covers the monotherapy dose-escalation part of the phase I ivuxolimab trial, which included N ≈ 54 patients.

As to this clone: Its antigen is still unknown. Nothing much larger sits one base from this clone, and base qualities are not available.

Overall results and qualifications from the work: At doses of 0.1 to 3.0 mg/kg, clonal expansion of both CD4+ and CD8+ blood T cells was observed from baseline to week 6. Antigen specificity was not determined for the clonally expanded peripheral T cells. Low levels of normalized T-cell clonal expansion were also seen in some patients who did not respond. After ivuxolimab, CD8+ T cells had more expanded clones than CD4+ T cells on average. In partial responders in the 0.1-3.0 mg/kg groups, normalized peripheral clonal expansion was found to be among the lowest, especially among CD8+ T cells.

Inclusive of the bounding cysteine and phenylalanine, the CDR3 is 11 residues long. CDR3 DNA is the only sequence kept; it has 33 bases, read in frame from the first base. As encoded in the germline V gene, CDR1 is MNHEY while CDR2 is SVGAGI. The junction shows trimming of 2 bases on V and 14 bases on J, and the gene matches do not reach 5 bases of it. Genomic DNA was isolated from the sorted cells so that the TCRbeta CDR3 region could be sequenced. The immunoSEQ Assay was used for sequencing of TCRbeta CDR3 regions. Drawn from immuneACCESS, this table holds only the in-frame rearrangements with V and J called that TCRdb kept. Clones are partly lost; checked studies trace under half to an unresolved V gene and leave the rest unexplained. This sample is represented by 83,000 or so clones; 84% of them were singletons. The ten largest clones capture roughly 1.8% of the sample. The trial excluded patients who had a history of autoimmune disease or were on systemic immunosuppression. Peripheral blood for TCR sequencing was collected from all dose cohorts at baseline, on cycle 4 day 1, and on cycle 7 day 1. Samples came from an open-label, multicenter, first-in-human phase I dose-escalation trial of ivuxolimab. Adults with locally advanced or metastatic melanoma, renal cell, hepatocellular, or head and neck squamous cell carcinoma were enrolled in the trial. CD4+ and CD8+ T cells were sorted separately from peripheral blood before TCR sequencing.

Sequenced material: CD4+ or CD8+ T cells sorted from blood, taken in a trial of the OX40 agonist ivuxolimab. This clonotype was obtained from an adult with an advanced solid tumor such as melanoma, head and neck, liver or kidney cancer. The chain is encoded by TRBV6-5 joined to TRBJ2-5, and 7 bases in between align with TRBD2. The DNA is as follows: TGTGCCAGCAGTTACGCTACTAGCGTCTACTTC. The translation is CASSYATSVYF.